The 19 T cell receptor beta chains given below trace back to one sample, sequenced in a study of blood T cell repertoires in COVID-19. Using immunoSEQ multiplex PCR, the repertoire was profiled, and TCRdb retains in-frame clones only, with some absent. Among approximately 170,000 clones, roughly nine tenths were seen once, and the ten largest hold about 2.1%. Sequenced material: peripheral blood. These receptors originate from a man younger than 35 who had recovered from COVID-19.

V and J are TRBV13 and TRBJ1-2; 9 nucleotides match TRBD1. The CDR3 has 13 residues. The germline gives CDR1 PRHDT, CDR2 FYEKMQ (reference sequence). Unmatched junction bases numbered 6, after V lost 7 bases and J lost 6 bases. CDR3 residues: CASIRDRENGYTF. The DNA for the CDR3 is TGTGCCAGCATTAGGGACAGGGAGAATGGCTACACCTTC.

The V call is TRBV2, the J call TRBJ2-1; TRBD2 matches at 7 bases. The CDR3 has 15 amino acids. V lost 2 bases and J lost 4; bases outside the gene matches: 5. The germline CDR1 and CDR2 sequences are SNHLY and FYNNEI. CDR3 nucleotides: TGTGCCAGCAGTGAACTGCGAGCGGGGTACAATGAGCAGTTCTTC. It yields the protein CASSELRAGYNEQFF.

This chain uses TRBV7-2 with TRBJ2-7; tentative D call: TRBD1 (5 bases). V was clipped by 5 bases and J by 6 bases, with 11 bases between them. This CDR3 region has 12 residues. From germline, CDR1 is SGHTA and CDR2 FQGNSA. DNA of the CDR3: TGTGCCAGCAGCCAGCAGCAGGGCGAGCAGTACTTC. Translated, it gives CASSQQQGEQYF.

The chain carries TRBV10-3 and TRBJ1-2; D perhaps matches TRBD1 (5 bases). The CDR3 is 12 amino acids. Germline V gives CDR1 ENHRY, CDR2 SYGVKD. V lost 4 bases, J lost 4 bases, and 7 bases lay in between. For the CDR3, the DNA is TGTGCCATCAGTGCAGACAGCTATGGCTACACCTTC. Encoded protein: CAISADSYGYTF.

The V and J genes are TRBV10-3 and TRBJ1-2; D ambiguous. The CDR3 length is 12 residues. Trimming shortened V by 10 bases and J by 8 bases, and 17 bases separated the two germline ends. Germline CDR1 and CDR2: ENHRY and SYGVKD. CDR3 sequence: CATAGTVEGYTF. The DNA for the CDR3 is TGTGCCACCGCTGGAACAGTAGAAGGCTACACCTTC.

This chain joins TRBV15 and TRBJ2-1; 10 positions match TRBD2. The trim removed 3 bases at V and 5 bases at J, leaving 7 bases unmatched. Germline CDR1 is LNHNV and CDR2 is YYDKDF (reference sequence). CDR3 size: 16 residues. This CDR3 is CATSSPGTSVDNEQFF. The CDR3 region has the DNA TGTGCCACCAGCAGCCCCGGGACTAGCGTTGACAATGAGCAGTTCTTC. The variable domain in full, with the rest retrieved from reference TRBV15 and TRBJ2-1, is DAMVIQNPRYQVTQFGKPVTLSCSQTLNHNVMYWYQQKSSQAPKLLFHYYDKDFNNEADTPDNFQSRRPNTSFCFLDIRSPGLGDTAMYLCATSSPGTSVDNEQFFGPGTRLTVL.

The chain links TRBV12-3 or TRBV12-4 to TRBJ2-5; the D gene is possibly TRBD1 (5 bases). This CDR3 is 12 amino acids long. V was pared by 3 bases and J by 4 bases, with 6 bases between. The CDR3 here is CASSFRGETQYF. CDR3 sequence (DNA): TGTGCCAGCAGTTTTAGGGGAGAGACCCAGTACTTC.

V usage is TRBV3-1 (or the pseudogene TRBV3-2) and J usage is TRBJ1-2; perhaps TRBD1 as D (6 bases). The germline V and J ends were trimmed by 0 bases and 4 bases, with 9 bases remaining between them. The CDR3 consists of 14 residues. Germline V gene sequence: CDR1 LGHDT, CDR2 YNNKEL (reference sequence). CDR3 sequence reads: CASSQDGGGYGYTF. DNA for the CDR3: TGTGCCAGCAGCCAAGATGGGGGCGGCTATGGCTACACCTTC.

J is TRBJ2-3 and V is TRBV7-8, with TRBD2 identical over 13 bases. The CDR3 covers 16 residues. V lost 4 bases to trimming and J lost 5 bases; unmatched junction nucleotides: 6. Germline V CDR1 and CDR2: SGHVS, FQNEAQ. The CDR3 loop reads CASSSRTSGSGDTQYF. CDR3 in DNA: TGTGCCAGCAGCTCCAGGACTAGCGGGAGCGGAGATACGCAGTATTTT.

The chain recombines TRBV9 with TRBJ2-3; the D gene is possibly TRBD1 (5 bases). The CDR3 is made up of 14 amino acids. The V end was cut by 1 base, the J end by 6 bases, with 12 bases between. Germline CDR1 and CDR2: SGDLS and YYNGEE. The DNA of the CDR3 is TGTGCCAGCAGCGTATTGGGGCTCCGGGATACGCAGTATTTT. Translated, it gives CASSVLGLRDTQYF.

The chain joins TRBV19 to TRBJ1-1; 8 bases align to TRBD1. The CDR3 covers 14 residues. CDR1 is LNHDA and CDR2 is SQIVND in the germline V gene (reference sequence). After removal of 7 bases from V and 4 bases from J, the junction contained 8 bases not matched to a gene. CDR3 sequence (DNA): TGTGCCAGTACCACAGCGACAGGGGTCACTGAAGCTTTCTTT. This codes for CASTTATGVTEAFF.

This clone was detected ten times or more. For the CDR3, the DNA is TGTGCCACCAGCAGCAGGGGGACGGTCTTCCCTAGTCAGCCCCAGCATTTT. Translating it yields CATSSRGTVFPSQPQHF. The chain carries TRBV15 and TRBJ1-5, with 7 bases matching TRBD1. After removal of 3 bases from V and 6 bases from J, the junction contained 14 bases not matched to a gene. The CDR3 consists of 17 residues. Germline values: CDR1 LNHNV, CDR2 YYDKDF (reference sequence).

This chain links TRBV10-3 with TRBJ2-1; 13 bases match TRBD2. After removal of 6 bases from V and 6 bases from J, the junction contained 5 bases not matched to a gene. From germline, CDR1 is ENHRY and CDR2 SYGVKD. CDR3 length: 15 amino acids. Here the CDR3 reads CAIRELAGGPNEQFF. The CDR3 DNA reads TGTGCCATCAGAGAACTAGCGGGAGGGCCCAATGAGCAGTTCTTC.

This rearrangement joins TRBV11-2 to TRBJ2-5; 8 positions match TRBD1. V shed 4 bases, J shed 5 bases, and the junction held 9 bases outside the gene matches. Germline V gene lookup returns CDR1 SGHAT and CDR2 FQNNGV. The CDR3 spans 15 residues. The CDR3 bases are TGTGCCAGCAGCTCGACCGGGACAGGTGGGGAGACCCAGTACTTC. This codes for CASSSTGTGGETQYF.

The chain combines TRBV7-2 with TRBJ1-2; 12 bases agree with TRBD1. V dropped 5 bases and J dropped 4; count of bases not matched to a gene: 11. The CDR3 consists of 17 residues. Per the germline V gene, CDR1 is SGHTA and CDR2 is FQGNSA. The CDR3 DNA is TGTGCCAGCAGCCCTCTTCCGGGACAGGGGGCGGCCTATGGCTACACCTTC. It yields the protein CASSPLPGQGAAYGYTF.

This chain uses TRBV18 with TRBJ1-2, with TRBD1 matching 10 bases. The CDR3 length is 16 residues. Germline V gene sequence: CDR1 KGHSH, CDR2 LQKENI. The ends lost 2 bases at V and 6 bases at J; junction bases unmatched: 9. The CDR3, as DNA: TGTGCCAGCTCACCATTCGGACAGGGGGGAGGAAATGGCTACACCTTC. Translating gives CASSPFGQGGGNGYTF.

This chain joins TRBV5-1 and TRBJ2-3, with 8 bases matching TRBD1. Trimming took 3 bases from V and 6 from J; bases not matched to a gene: 15. This CDR3 region has 17 residues. Looked up from germline, CDR1 is SGHRS and CDR2 is YFSETQ. CDR3 residues: CASSYLGVTGGRDTQYF. The CDR3 DNA follows: TGCGCCAGCAGCTACCTCGGGGTAACAGGGGGTAGGGATACGCAGTATTTT.

J is TRBJ2-1 and V is TRBV10-3, with 8 positions matching TRBD2. V dropped 3 bases and J dropped 7; count of bases not matched to a gene: 8. CDR1 is ENHRY and CDR2 is SYGVKD in the germline V gene. The CDR3 is 15 amino acids. CDR3: CAISERAGVGNEQFF. The CDR3 region has the DNA TGTGCCATCAGTGAACGAGCGGGAGTGGGGAATGAGCAGTTCTTC.

Worth noting for this clone: The identical CDR3 is also encoded by other nucleotide sequences in the sample. V usage is TRBV18 and J usage is TRBJ1-1; the D gene is possibly TRBD1 (6 bases). V dropped 6 bases and J dropped 4 bases, with 12 bases sitting between them. The CDR3 loop spans 13 amino acids. From germline, CDR1 is KGHSH and CDR2 LQKENI. The CDR3 nucleotides read TGTGCCAGCTCTCCTTCACAGGGCACTGAAGCTTTCTTT. Protein: CASSPSQGTEAFF. Combining the CDR3 with reference TRBV18 and TRBJ1-1 gives the whole variable domain NAGVMQNPRHLVRRRGQEARLRCSPMKGHSHVYWYRQLPEEGLKFMVYLQKENIIDESGMPKERFSAEFPKEGPSILRIQQVVRGDSAAYFCASSPSQGTEAFFGQGTRLTVV.